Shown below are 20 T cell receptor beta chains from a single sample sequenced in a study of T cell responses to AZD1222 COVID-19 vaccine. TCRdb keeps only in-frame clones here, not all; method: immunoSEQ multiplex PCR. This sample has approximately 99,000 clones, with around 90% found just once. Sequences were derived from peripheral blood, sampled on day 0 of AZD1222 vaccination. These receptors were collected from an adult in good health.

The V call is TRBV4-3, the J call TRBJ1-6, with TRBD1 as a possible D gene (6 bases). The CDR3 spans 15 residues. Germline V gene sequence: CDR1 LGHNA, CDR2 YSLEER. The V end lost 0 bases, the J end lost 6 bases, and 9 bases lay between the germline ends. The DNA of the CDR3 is TGCGCCAGCAGCCAAGATGGCAGGGGTAATTCACCCCTCCACTTT. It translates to CASSQDGRGNSPLHF.

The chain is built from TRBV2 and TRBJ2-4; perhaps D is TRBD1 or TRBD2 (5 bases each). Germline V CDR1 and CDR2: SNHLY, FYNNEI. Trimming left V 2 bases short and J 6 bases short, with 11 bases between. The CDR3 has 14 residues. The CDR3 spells CASSERSGTNIQYF. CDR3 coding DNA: TGTGCCAGCAGTGAACGGTCGGGGACAAACATTCAGTACTTC.

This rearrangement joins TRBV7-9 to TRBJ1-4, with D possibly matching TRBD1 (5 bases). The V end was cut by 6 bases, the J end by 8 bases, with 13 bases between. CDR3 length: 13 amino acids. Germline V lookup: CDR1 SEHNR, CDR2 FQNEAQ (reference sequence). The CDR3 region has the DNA TGTGCCAGCAGGGCAGGGCGAGGCGAAAAACTGTTTTTT. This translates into CASRAGRGEKLFF.

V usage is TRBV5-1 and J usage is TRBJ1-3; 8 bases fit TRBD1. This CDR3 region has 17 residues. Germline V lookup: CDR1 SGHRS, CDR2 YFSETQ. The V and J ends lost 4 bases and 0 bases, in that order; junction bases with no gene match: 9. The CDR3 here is CASSLPDTGGSGNTIYF. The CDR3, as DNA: TGCGCCAGCAGCCTGCCGGATACAGGGGGCTCTGGAAACACCATATATTTT.

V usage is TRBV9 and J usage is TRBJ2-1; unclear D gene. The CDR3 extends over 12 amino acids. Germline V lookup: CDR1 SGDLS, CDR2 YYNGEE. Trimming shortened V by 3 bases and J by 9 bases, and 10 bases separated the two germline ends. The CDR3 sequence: CASSASFGEQFF. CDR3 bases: TGTGCCAGCAGCGCATCTTTCGGTGAGCAGTTCTTC.

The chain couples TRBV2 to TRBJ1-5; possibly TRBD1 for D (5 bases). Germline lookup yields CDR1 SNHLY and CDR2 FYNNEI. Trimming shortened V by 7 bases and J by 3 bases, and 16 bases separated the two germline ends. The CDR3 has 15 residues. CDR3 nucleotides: TGTGCCAGCACCGGAGGTAAGGGGTCCAATCAGCCCCAGCATTTT. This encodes CASTGGKGSNQPQHF.

The CDR3 DNA sequence: TGTGCCAGCAGCTTGGTAGCGGCAGGGGGAGGAGAAAAACTGTTTTTT. The encoded protein is CASSLVAAGGGEKLFF. This sequence joins TRBV5-5 and TRBJ1-4; 7 bases line up with TRBD1. The CDR3 runs 16 residues. V trimming: 0 bases; J trimming: 8 bases; junction bases outside the gene matches: 10. The germline CDR1 and CDR2 sequences are SGHKS and YYEKEE (reference sequence).

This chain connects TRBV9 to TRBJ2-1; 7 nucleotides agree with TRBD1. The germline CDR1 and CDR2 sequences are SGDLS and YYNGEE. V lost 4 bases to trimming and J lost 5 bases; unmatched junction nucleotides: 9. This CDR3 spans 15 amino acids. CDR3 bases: TGTGCCAGCAGCATGACCGGGACAGAGAACAATGAGCAGTTCTTC. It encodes CASSMTGTENNEQFF.

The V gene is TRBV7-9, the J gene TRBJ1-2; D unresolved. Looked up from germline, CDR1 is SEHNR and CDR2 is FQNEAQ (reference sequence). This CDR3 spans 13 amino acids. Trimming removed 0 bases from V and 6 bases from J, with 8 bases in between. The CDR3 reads CASSLARSDGYTF. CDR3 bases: TGTGCCAGCAGCTTAGCTCGGAGTGATGGCTACACCTTC.

CDR3 in DNA: TGTGCCAGCAGCCCTTGGGAGGGAGCGGAGCAAGAGACCCAGTACTTC. Translation: CASSPWEGAEQETQYF. The V gene is TRBV3-1 (or the pseudogene TRBV3-2), the J gene TRBJ2-5, with 7 bases lining up with TRBD2. The CDR3 is 16 amino acids. V lost 4 bases and J lost 2; bases outside the gene matches: 10. Germline V lookup: CDR1 LGHDT, CDR2 YNNKEL (reference sequence).

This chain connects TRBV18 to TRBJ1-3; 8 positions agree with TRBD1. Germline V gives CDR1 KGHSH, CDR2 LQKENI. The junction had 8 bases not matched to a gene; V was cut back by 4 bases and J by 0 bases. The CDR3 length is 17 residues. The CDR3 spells CASSLETGESSGNTIYF. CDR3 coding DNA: TGTGCCAGCTCACTTGAGACAGGGGAAAGCTCTGGAAACACCATATATTTT. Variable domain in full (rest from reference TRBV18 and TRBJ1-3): NAGVMQNPRHLVRRRGQEARLRCSPMKGHSHVYWYRQLPEEGLKFMVYLQKENIIDESGMPKERFSAEFPKEGPSILRIQQVVRGDSAAYFCASSLETGESSGNTIYFGEGSWLTVV.

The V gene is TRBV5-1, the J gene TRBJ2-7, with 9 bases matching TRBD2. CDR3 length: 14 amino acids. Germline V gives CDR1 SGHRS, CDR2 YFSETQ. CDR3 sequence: CASSGGQRSYEQYV. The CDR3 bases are TGTGCCAGCAGCGGGGGGCAAAGGTCCTACGAGCAGTACGTC.

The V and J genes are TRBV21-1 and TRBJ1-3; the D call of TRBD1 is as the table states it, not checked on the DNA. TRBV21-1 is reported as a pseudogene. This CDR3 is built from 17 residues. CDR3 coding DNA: TGTGCCAGCAGCCCTACAGAGGGACAGGGATCGGGAAACACCATATATTTT. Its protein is CASSPTEGQGSGNTIYF.

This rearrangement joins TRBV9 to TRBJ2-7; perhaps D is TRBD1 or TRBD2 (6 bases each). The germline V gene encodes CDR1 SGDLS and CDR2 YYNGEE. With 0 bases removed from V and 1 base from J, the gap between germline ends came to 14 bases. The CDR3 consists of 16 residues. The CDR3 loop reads CASSVDPGGTSYEQYF. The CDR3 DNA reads TGTGCCAGCAGCGTAGATCCCGGCGGGACATCCTACGAGCAGTACTTC.

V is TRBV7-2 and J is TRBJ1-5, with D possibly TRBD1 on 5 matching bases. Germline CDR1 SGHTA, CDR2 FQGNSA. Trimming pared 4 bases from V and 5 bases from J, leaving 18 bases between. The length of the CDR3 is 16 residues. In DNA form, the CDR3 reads TGTGCCAGCAGCTCTACGGGCCCGGGGGTAGATCAGCCCCAGCATTTT. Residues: CASSSTGPGVDQPQHF.

CDR3 region: CASSVGQHSTDTQYF. The CDR3, as DNA: TGTGCCAGCAGCGTAGGACAGCATAGCACAGATACGCAGTATTTT. The V and J genes are TRBV9 and TRBJ2-3, with D maybe TRBD1 (5 bases). The CDR3 loop spans 15 amino acids. Germline CDR1 SGDLS, CDR2 YYNGEE. Trimming took off 0 bases at V and 0 bases at J, with 8 bases between the two ends. Variable domain in full (rest from reference TRBV9 and TRBJ2-3): DSGVTQTPKHLITATGQRVTLRCSPRSGDLSVYWYQQSLDQGLQFLIQYYNGEERAKGNILERFSAQQFPDLHSELNLSSLELGDSALYFCASSVGQHSTDTQYFGPGTRLTVL.

The CDR3 spells CASSLRGLRTGAVSQPQHF. CDR3 in DNA: TGTGCCAGCAGCCTAAGGGGCCTCCGGACAGGGGCGGTATCTCAGCCCCAGCATTTT. This sequence joins TRBV3-1 (or the pseudogene TRBV3-2) and TRBJ1-5, with 9 bases fitting TRBD1. Germline V gives CDR1 LGHDT, CDR2 YNNKEL (reference sequence). This CDR3 comprises 19 residues. The ends lost 4 bases at V and 6 bases at J; junction bases unmatched: 19.

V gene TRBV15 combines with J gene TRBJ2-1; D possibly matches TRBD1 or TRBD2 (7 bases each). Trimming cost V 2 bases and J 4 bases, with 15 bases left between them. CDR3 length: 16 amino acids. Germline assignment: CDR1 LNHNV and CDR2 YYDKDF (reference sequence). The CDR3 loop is CATSRPTGRGYNEQFF. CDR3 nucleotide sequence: TGTGCCACCAGCAGACCGACAGGGAGGGGGTACAATGAGCAGTTCTTC.

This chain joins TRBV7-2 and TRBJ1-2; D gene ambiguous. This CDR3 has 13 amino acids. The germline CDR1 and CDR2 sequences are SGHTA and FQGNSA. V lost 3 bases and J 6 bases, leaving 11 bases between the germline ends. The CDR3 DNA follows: TGTGCCAGCAGCTTTCCCCAGGTCGATGGCTACACCTTC. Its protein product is CASSFPQVDGYTF.

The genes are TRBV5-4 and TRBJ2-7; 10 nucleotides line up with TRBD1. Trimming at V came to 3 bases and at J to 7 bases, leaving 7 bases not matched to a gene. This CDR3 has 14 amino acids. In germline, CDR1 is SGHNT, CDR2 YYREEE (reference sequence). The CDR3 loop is CASSSDRGPWEQYF. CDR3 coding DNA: TGTGCCAGCAGCTCCGACAGGGGGCCCTGGGAGCAGTACTTC.